This TCR beta chain was sequenced for a study of blood T cell repertoires in COVID-19. For the study at large: Samples representing acute and convalescent COVID-19 were sourced from the United States, Italy and Spain.

The junction had 8 bases not matched to a gene; V was cut back by 5 bases and J by 10 bases. Germline lookup yields CDR1 MDHEN and CDR2 SYDVKM. There are 14 residues in the CDR3. The method was immunoSEQ multiplex PCR; TCRdb's version includes in-frame clones alone and lacks a portion of them. The sample holds under 250,000 clones, approximately 84% seen once. The receptor's source is a woman aged 45-65 years with active or convalescent COVID-19. Sequenced sample: peripheral blood. V and J are TRBV28 and TRBJ1-6; 7 nucleotides match TRBD1. The DNA for the CDR3 is TGTGCCAGCAGTATCCCGGGACAGAAGTCACCCCTCCACTTT. Translation: CASSIPGQKSPLHF.